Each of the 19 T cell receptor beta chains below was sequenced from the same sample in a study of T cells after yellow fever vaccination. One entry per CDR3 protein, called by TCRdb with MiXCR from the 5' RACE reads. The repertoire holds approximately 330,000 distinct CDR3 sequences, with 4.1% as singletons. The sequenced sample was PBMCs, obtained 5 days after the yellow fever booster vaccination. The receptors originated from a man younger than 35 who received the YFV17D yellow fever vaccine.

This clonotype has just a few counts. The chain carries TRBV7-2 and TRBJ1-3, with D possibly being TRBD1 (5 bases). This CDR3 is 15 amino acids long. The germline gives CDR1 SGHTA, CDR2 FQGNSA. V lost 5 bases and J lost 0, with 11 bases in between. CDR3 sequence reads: CASSAWTNSGNTIYF. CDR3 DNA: TGTGCCAGCAGCGCCTGGACAAACTCTGGAAACACCATATATTTT.

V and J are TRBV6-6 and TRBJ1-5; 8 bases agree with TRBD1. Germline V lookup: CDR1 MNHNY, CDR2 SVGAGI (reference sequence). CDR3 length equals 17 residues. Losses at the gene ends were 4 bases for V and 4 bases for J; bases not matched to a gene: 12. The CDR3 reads CASSSGTGLLLNQPQHF. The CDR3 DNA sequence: TGTGCCAGCAGTTCTGGGACAGGTTTACTGCTAAATCAGCCCCAGCATTTT.

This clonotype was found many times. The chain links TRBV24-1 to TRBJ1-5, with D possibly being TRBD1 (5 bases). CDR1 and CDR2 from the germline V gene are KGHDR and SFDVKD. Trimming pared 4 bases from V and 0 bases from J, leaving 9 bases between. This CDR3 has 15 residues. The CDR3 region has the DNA TGTGCCACCAGTGAGTCAGGGCGTAGCAATCAGCCCCAGCATTTT. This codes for CATSESGRSNQPQHF.

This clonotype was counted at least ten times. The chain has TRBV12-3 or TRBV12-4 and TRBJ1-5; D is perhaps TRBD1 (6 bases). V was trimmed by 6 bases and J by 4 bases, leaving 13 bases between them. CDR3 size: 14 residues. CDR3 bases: TGTGCCAGCAGACTTCGAGGGGGGAATCAGCCCCAGCATTTT. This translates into CASRLRGGNQPQHF.

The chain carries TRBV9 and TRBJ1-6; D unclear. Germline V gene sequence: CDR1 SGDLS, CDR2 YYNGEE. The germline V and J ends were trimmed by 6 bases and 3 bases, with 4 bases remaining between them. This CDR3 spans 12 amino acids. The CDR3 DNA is TGTGCCAGCAACCTCTATAATTCACCCCTCCACTTT. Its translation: CASNLYNSPLHF.

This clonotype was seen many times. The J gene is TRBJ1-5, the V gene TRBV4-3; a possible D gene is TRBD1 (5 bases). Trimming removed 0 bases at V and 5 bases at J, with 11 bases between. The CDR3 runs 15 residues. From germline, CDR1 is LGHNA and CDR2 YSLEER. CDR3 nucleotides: TGCGCCAGCAGCCAAGATGGGGGTAACGATCAGCCCCAGCATTTT. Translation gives CASSQDGGNDQPQHF.

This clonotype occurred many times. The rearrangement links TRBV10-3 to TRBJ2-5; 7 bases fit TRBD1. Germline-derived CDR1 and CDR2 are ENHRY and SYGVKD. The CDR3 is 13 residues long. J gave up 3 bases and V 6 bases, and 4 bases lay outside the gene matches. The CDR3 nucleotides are TGTGCCATCAGGCTCGACAGGGAAGAGACCCAGTACTTC. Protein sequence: CAIRLDREETQYF.

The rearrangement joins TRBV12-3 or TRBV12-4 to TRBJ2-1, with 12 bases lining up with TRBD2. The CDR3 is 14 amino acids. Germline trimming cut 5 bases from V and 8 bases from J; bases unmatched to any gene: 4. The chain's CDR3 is CASSPSGGAHEQFF. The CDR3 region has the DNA TGTGCCAGCAGTCCTAGCGGGGGGGCTCATGAGCAGTTCTTC.

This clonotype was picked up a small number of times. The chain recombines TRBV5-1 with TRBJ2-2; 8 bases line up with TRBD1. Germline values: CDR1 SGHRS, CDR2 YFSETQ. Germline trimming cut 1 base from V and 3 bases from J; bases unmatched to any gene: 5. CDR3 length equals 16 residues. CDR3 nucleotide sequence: TGCGCCAGCAGCTTGACGACCAGGGGGCACACCGGGGAGCTGTTTTTT. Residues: CASSLTTRGHTGELFF.

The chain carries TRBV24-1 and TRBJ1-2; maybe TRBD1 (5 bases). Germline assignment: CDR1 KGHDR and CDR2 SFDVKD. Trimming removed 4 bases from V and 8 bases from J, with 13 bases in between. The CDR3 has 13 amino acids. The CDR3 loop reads CATSETTDFGYTF. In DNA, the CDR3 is TGTGCCACCAGTGAGACGACAGACTTCGGCTACACCTTC.

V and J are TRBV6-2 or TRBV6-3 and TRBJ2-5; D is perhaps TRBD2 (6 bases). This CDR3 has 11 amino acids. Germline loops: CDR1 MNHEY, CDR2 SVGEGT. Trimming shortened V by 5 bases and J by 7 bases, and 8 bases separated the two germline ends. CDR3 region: CASSKAGTQYF. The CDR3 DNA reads TGTGCCAGCAGTAAAGCGGGGACCCAGTACTTC.

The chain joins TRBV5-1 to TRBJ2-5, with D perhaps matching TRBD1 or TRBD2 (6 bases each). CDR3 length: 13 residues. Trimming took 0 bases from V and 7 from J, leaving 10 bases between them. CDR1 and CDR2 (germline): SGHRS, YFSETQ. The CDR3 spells CASSLDEGGTQYF. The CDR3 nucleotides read TGCGCCAGCAGCTTGGACGAGGGGGGGACCCAGTACTTC.

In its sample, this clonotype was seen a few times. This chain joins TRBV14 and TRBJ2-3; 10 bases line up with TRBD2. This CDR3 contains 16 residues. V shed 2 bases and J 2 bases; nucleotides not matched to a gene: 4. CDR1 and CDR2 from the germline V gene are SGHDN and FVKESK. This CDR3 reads CASSQLAGVFTDTQYF. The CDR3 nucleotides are TGTGCCAGCAGCCAACTAGCGGGGGTTTTCACAGATACGCAGTATTTT.

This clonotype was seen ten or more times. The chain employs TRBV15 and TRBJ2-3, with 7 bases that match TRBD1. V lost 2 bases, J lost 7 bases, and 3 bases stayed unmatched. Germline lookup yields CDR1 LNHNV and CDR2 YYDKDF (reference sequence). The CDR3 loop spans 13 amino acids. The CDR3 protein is CATSRNRGNTQYF. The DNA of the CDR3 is TGTGCCACCAGCAGAAACAGGGGAAATACGCAGTATTTT.

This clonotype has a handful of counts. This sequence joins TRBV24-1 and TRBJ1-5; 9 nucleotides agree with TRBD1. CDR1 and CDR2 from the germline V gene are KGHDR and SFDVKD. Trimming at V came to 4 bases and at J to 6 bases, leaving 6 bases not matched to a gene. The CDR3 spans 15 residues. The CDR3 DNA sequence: TGTGCCACCAGTGACCGGGACAGGGTCGGTCAGCCCCAGCATTTT. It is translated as CATSDRDRVGQPQHF.

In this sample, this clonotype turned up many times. The chain's CDR3 is CATTPGQGSDTQYF. CDR3 sequence (DNA): TGTGCCACCACGCCGGGACAGGGATCAGATACGCAGTATTTT. V usage is TRBV27 and J usage is TRBJ2-3, with 9 bases matching TRBD1. Germline V gene data show CDR1 as MNHEY and CDR2 as SMNVEV (reference sequence). V lost 10 bases to trimming and J lost 4 bases; unmatched junction nucleotides: 9. The CDR3 has 14 residues.

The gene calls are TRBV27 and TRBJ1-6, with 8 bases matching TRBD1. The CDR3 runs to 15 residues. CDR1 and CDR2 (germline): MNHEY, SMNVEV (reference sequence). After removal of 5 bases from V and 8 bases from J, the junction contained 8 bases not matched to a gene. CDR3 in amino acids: CASSAPQGVDSPLHF. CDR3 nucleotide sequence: TGTGCCAGCAGTGCCCCACAGGGGGTCGATTCACCCCTCCACTTT.

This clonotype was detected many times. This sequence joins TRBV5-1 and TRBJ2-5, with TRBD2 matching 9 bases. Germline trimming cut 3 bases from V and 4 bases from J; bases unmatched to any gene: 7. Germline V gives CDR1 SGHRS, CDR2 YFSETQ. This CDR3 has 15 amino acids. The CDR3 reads CASSSSGALGETQYF. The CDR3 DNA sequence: TGCGCCAGCAGCTCTAGCGGGGCCCTGGGAGAGACCCAGTACTTC. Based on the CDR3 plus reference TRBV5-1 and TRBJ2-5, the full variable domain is KAGVTQTPRYLIKTRGQQVTLSCSPISGHRSVSWYQQTPGQGLQFLFEYFSETQRNKGNFPGRFSGRQFSNSRSEMNVSTLELGDSALYLCASSSSGALGETQYFGPGTRLLVL.

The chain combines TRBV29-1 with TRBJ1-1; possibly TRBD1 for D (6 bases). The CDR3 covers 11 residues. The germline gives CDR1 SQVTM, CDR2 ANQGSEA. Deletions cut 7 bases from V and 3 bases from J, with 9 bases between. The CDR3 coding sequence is TGCAGCGCAGACAGGTACACTGAAGCTTTCTTT. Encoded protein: CSADRYTEAFF.